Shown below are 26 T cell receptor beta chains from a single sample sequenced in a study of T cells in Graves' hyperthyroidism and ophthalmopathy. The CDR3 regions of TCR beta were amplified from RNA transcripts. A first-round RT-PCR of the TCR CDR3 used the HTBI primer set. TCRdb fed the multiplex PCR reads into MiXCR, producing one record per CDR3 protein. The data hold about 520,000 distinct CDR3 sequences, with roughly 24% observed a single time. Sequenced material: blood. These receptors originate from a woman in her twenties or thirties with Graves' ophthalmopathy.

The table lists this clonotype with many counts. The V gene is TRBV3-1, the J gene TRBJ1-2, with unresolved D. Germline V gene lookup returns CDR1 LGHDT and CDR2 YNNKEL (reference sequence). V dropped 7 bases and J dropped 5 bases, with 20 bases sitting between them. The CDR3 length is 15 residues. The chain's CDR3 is CASTKFPLSLYGYTF. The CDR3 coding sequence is TGTGCCAGCACCAAGTTCCCGTTGAGCTTATATGGCTACACCTTC.

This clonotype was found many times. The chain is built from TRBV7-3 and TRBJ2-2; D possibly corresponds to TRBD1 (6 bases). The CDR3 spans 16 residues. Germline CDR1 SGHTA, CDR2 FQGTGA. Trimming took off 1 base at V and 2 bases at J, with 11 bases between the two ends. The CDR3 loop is CASSLMRTANTGELFF. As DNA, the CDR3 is TGTGCCAGCAGCTTAATGCGGACAGCTAACACCGGGGAGCTGTTTTTT. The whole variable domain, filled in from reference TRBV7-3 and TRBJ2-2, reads GAGVSQTPSNKVTEKGKYVELRCDPISGHTALYWYRQSLGQGPEFLIYFQGTGAADDSGLPNDRFFAVRPEGSVSTLKIQRTERGDSAVYLCASSLMRTANTGELFFGEGSRLTVL.

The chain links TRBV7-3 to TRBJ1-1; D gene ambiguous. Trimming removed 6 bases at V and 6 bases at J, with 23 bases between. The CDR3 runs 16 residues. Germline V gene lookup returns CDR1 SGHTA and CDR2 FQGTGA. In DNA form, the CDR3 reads TGTGCCAGCAGGTCGTCCTCGGTGTATGATGATTCTGAAGCTTTCTTT. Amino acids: CASRSSSVYDDSEAFF.

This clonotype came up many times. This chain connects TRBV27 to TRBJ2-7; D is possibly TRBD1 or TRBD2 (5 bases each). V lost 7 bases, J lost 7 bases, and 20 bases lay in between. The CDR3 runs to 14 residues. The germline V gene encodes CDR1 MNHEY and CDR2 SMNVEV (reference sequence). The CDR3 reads CASNNAGSSGEQYF. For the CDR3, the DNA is TGTGCCAGCAACAATGCAGGGTCCTCGGGAGAGCAGTACTTC.

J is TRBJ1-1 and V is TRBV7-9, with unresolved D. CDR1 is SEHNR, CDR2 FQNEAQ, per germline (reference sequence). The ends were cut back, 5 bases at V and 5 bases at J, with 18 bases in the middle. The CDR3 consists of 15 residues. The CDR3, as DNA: TGTGCCAGCAGCCCCATCTGGGCGGGAGAGACTGAAGCTTTCTTT. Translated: CASSPIWAGETEAFF.

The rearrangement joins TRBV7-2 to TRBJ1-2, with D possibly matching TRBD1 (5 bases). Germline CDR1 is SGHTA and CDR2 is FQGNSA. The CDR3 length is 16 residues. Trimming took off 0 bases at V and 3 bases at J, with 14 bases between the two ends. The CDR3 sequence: CASSLARDASYYGYTF. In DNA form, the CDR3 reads TGTGCCAGCAGCTTAGCTCGGGACGCCTCGTACTATGGCTACACCTTC.

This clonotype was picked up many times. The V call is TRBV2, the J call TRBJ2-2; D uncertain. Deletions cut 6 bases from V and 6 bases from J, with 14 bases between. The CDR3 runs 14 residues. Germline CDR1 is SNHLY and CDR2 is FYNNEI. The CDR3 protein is CASRTPAGPGELFF. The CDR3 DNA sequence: TGTGCCAGCAGAACCCCGGCCGGGCCCGGGGAGCTGTTTTTT. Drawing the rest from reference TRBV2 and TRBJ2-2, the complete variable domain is EPEVTQTPSHQVTQMGQEVILRCVPISNHLYFYWYRQILGQKVEFLVSFYNNEISEKSEIFDDQFSVERPDGSNFTLKIRSTKLEDSAMYFCASRTPAGPGELFFGEGSRLTVL.

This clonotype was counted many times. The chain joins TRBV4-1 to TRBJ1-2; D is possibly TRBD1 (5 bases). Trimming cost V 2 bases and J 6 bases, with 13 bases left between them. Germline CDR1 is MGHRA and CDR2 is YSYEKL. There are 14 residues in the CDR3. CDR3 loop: CASSQPLGEDGYTF. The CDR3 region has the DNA TGCGCCAGCAGCCAACCCTTAGGGGAAGATGGCTACACCTTC.

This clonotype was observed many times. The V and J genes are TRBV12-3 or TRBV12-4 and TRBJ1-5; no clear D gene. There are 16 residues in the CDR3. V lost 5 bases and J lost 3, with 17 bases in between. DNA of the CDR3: TGTGCCAGCAGTACCGGGTCTGACGGAATCAATCAGCCCCAGCATTTT. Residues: CASSTGSDGINQPQHF.

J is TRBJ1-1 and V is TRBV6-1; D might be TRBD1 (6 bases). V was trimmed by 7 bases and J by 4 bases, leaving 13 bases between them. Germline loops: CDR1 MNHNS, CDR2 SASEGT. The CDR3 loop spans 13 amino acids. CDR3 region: CASTRGGGTEAFF. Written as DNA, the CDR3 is TGTGCCAGCACCCGAGGGGGGGGCACTGAAGCTTTCTTT.

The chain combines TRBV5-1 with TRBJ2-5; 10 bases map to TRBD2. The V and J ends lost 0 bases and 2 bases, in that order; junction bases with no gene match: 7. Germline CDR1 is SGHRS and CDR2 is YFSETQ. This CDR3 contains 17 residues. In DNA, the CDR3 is TGCGCCAGCAGCTTGGCCGGTTCTAGCGGGGGACAAGAGACCCAGTACTTC. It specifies CASSLAGSSGGQETQYF.

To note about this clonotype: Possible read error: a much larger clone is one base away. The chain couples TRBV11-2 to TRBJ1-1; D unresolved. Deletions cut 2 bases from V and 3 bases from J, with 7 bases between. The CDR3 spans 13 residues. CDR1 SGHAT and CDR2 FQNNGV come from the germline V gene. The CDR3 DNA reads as TGTGCCAGCAGCTTATGGAGCGACACTGAAGCTTTCTTT. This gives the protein CASSLWSDTEAFF.

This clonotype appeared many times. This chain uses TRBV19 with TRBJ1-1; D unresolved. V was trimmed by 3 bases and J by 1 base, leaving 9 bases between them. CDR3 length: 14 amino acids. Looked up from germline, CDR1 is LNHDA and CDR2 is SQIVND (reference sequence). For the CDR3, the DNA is TGTGCCAGTAGTATCTGGAGGAAGAACACTGAAGCTTTCTTT. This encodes CASSIWRKNTEAFF.

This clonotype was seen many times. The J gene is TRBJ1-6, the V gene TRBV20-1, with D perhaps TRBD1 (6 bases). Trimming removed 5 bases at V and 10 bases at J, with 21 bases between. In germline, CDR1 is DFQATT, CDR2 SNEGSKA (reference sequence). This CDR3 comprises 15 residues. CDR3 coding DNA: TGCAGTGCTGGACAAGCCGCGGGGGCGAGATCACCCCTCCACTTT. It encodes CSAGQAAGARSPLHF.

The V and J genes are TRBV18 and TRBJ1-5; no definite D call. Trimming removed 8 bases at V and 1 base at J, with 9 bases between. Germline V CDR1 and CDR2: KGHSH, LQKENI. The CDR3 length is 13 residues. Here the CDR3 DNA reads TGTGCCAGCGCTTTGGGGAGCAATCAGCCCCAGCATTTT. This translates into CASALGSNQPQHF.

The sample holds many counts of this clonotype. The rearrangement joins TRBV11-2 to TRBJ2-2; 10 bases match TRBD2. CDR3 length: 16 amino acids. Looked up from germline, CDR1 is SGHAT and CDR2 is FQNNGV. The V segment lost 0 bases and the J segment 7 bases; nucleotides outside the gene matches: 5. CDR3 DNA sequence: TGTGCCAGCAGCTTAGATTTAGCGGGGGGAATCGGGGAGCTGTTTTTT. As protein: CASSLDLAGGIGELFF. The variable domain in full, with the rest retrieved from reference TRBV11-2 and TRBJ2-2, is EAGVAQSPRYKIIEKRQSVAFWCNPISGHATLYWYQQILGQGPKLLIQFQNNGVVDDSQLPKDRFSAERLKGVDSTLKIQPAKLEDSAVYLCASSLDLAGGIGELFFGEGSRLTVL.

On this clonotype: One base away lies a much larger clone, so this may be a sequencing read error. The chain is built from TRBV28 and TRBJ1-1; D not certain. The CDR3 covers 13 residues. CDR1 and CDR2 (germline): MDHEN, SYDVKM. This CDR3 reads CSSSSELNTEAFF. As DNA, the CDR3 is TGTTCCAGCAGTTCAGAATTGAACACTGAAGCTTTCTTT.

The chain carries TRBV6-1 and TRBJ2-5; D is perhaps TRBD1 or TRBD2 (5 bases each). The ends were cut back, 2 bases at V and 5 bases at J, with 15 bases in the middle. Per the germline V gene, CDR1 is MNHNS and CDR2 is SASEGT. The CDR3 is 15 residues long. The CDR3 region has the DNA TGTGCCAGCAGTGAAACCCCCTCGGGGCGGGAGACCCAGTACTTC. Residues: CASSETPSGRETQYF.

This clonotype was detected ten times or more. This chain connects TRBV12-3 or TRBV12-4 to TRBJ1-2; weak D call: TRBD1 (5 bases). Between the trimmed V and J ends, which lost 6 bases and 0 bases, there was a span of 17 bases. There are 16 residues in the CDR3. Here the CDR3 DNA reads TGTGCCAGCAGAAGCGACAGACCCGACCCTAACTATGGCTACACCTTC. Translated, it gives CASRSDRPDPNYGYTF.

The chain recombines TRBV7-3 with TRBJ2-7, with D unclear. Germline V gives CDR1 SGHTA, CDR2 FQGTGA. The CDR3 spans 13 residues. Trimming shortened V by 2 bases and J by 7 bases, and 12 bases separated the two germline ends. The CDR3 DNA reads TGTGCCAGCAGCTTAGGTCGCGACGGGGAGCAGTACTTC. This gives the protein CASSLGRDGEQYF.

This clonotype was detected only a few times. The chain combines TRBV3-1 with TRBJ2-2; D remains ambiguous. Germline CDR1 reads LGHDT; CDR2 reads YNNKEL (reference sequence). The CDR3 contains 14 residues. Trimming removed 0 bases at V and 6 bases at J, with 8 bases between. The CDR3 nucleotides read TGTGCCAGCAGCCAAGACGGTTACTCCGGGGAGCTGTTTTTT. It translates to CASSQDGYSGELFF.

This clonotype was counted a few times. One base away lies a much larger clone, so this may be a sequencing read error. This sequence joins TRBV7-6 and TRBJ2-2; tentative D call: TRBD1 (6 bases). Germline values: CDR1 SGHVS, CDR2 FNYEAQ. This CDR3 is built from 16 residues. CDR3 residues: CASSPRSGTSTGELLF. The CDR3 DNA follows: TGTGCCAGCAGCCCCAGATCCGGGACAAGTACCGGGGAGCTGTTGTTT.

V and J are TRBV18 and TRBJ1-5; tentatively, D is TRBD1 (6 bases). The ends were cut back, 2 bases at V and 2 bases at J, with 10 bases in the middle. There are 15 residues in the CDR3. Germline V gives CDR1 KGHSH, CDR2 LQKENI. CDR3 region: CASSPGSGGNQPQHF. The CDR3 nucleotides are TGTGCCAGCTCACCAGGTTCAGGGGGCAATCAGCCCCAGCATTTT.

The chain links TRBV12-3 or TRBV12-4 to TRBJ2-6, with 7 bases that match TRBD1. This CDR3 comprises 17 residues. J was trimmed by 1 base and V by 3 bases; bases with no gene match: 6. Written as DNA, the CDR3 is TGTGCCAGCAGTTTCTGGCAGGGGGATTCTGGGGCCAACGTCCTGACTTTC. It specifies CASSFWQGDSGANVLTF.

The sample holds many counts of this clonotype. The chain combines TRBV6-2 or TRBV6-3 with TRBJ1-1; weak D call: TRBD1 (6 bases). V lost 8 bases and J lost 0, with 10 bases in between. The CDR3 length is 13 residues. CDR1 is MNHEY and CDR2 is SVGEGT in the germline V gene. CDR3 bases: TGTGCCAGCGCAGGGGACCTGAACACTGAAGCTTTCTTT. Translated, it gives CASAGDLNTEAFF.

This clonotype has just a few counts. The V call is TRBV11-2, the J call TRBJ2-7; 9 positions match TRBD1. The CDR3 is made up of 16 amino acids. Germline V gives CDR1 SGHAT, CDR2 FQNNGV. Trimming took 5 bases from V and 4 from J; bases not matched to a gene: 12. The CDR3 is CASSRVGGTGRYEQYF. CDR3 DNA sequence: TGTGCCAGCAGCAGAGTCGGCGGGACAGGGCGATACGAGCAGTACTTC.